Below, one TCR beta chain is given with its context. This sample is drawn from a study of blood T cell repertoires in COVID-19. This CDR3 is built from 15 residues. V shed 10 bases, J shed 6 bases, and the junction held 17 bases outside the gene matches. The germline CDR1 and CDR2 sequences are MNHEY and SMNVEV (reference sequence). The assay was immunoSEQ multiplex PCR, and TCRdb's table has in-frame clones only and misses some. The repertoire includes about 280,000 clones, approximately 88% of them detected once, and 6% to 7% sits in the top ten. The clonotype originates from a woman in her thirties or forties who had recovered from COVID-19. Source material: PBMCs or T cells enriched from blood (not recorded which). The chain recombines TRBV27 with TRBJ1-1, with TRBD1 matching over 7 bases. The CDR3 region has the DNA TGTGCCACCCAACCCGAGGGGGCGGTCGTAGCTGAAGCTTTCTTT. Its protein product is CATQPEGAVVAEAFF.